Following are 25 T cell receptor beta chains from one sample sequenced in a study of blood T cell repertoires in COVID-19. TCRdb's copy holds only in-frame clones and misses some; the assay was immunoSEQ multiplex PCR. The table lists about 26,000 clones, around 60% of them singletons. The sample taken for sequencing was peripheral blood. These receptors were obtained from a man in his 60s with active or convalescent COVID-19.

The V and J genes are TRBV12-3 or TRBV12-4 and TRBJ2-1, with D maybe TRBD1 (5 bases). The CDR3 loop spans 13 amino acids. Trimming pared 3 bases from V and 7 bases from J, leaving 10 bases between. CDR3 amino acids: CASSLTVWNEQFF. CDR3 nucleotides: TGTGCCAGCAGTTTGACAGTGTGGAATGAGCAGTTCTTC.

This clone was observed a handful of times. The chain links TRBV5-6 to TRBJ2-3; the D gene is possibly TRBD1 (7 bases). The germline CDR1 and CDR2 sequences are SGHDT and YYEEEE. The CDR3 covers 19 residues. Trimming took off 1 base at V and 0 bases at J, with 21 bases between the two ends. The CDR3: CASSLLEGASSFSTDTQYF. CDR3 bases: TGTGCCAGCAGCTTGTTGGAGGGGGCCTCTTCATTCAGCACAGATACGCAGTATTTT.

The chain couples TRBV11-2 to TRBJ1-1; no firm D call. The CDR3 extends over 17 amino acids. In germline, CDR1 is SGHAT, CDR2 FQNNGV. V lost 1 base to trimming and J lost 0 bases, with 15 bases between them. Here the CDR3 reads CASSLGSRGRMNTEAFF. The CDR3 DNA reads as TGTGCCAGCAGCTTAGGGAGCAGAGGAAGGATGAACACTGAAGCTTTCTTT.

In its sample, this clone was seen a few times. The V call is TRBV7-8, the J call TRBJ1-5; D uncertain. Germline assignment: CDR1 SGHVS and CDR2 FQNEAQ. This CDR3 has 13 amino acids. V lost 2 bases and J lost 2, with 4 bases in between. The CDR3 region has the DNA TGTGCCAGCAGCTTATATGGCAATCAGCCCCAGCATTTT. It codes for CASSLYGNQPQHF.

V is TRBV20-1 and J is TRBJ2-1; 10 bases map to TRBD2. Germline CDR1 and CDR2: DFQATT and SNEGSKA (reference sequence). This CDR3 comprises 17 residues. V shed 3 bases and J 1 base; nucleotides not matched to a gene: 9. The CDR3 spells CSASLASGSESYNEQFF. The CDR3 coding sequence is TGCAGTGCTAGTTTGGCTAGCGGGAGTGAGTCCTACAATGAGCAGTTCTTC.

The chain joins TRBV7-9 to TRBJ1-2; D is ambiguous. The CDR3 is made up of 15 amino acids. Germline V CDR1 and CDR2: SEHNR, FQNEAQ (reference sequence). Trimming left V 2 bases short and J 6 bases short, with 16 bases between. CDR3 in amino acids: CASSLMAGSSDGYTF. The DNA of the CDR3 is TGTGCCAGCAGCTTAATGGCGGGTTCCTCTGATGGCTACACCTTC.

J is TRBJ2-1 and V is TRBV9; 11 nucleotides match TRBD2. Germline-derived CDR1 and CDR2 are SGDLS and YYNGEE. Unmatched junction bases numbered 11, after V lost 2 bases and J lost 10 bases. The CDR3 is 16 residues long. The CDR3: CASSVIAGGTLNEQFF. CDR3 nucleotides: TGTGCCAGCAGCGTTATAGCGGGGGGGACCCTAAACGAGCAGTTCTTC.

The genes are TRBV5-4 and TRBJ2-3, with D perhaps matching TRBD1 (6 bases). CDR3 length: 15 residues. Germline values: CDR1 SGHNT, CDR2 YYREEE (reference sequence). V was clipped by 2 bases and J by 4 bases, with 14 bases between them. The CDR3 sequence is CASSFAGASADTQYF. The CDR3 DNA reads as TGTGCCAGCAGCTTCGCAGGGGCGAGTGCAGATACGCAGTATTTT.

V usage is TRBV19 and J usage is TRBJ1-5, with D perhaps matching TRBD1 (5 bases). The CDR3 extends over 13 amino acids. Germline assignment: CDR1 LNHDA and CDR2 SQIVND (reference sequence). Trimming pared 3 bases from V and 4 bases from J, leaving 7 bases between. DNA for the CDR3: TGTGCCAGTAGTATTCGACAGAATCAGCCCCAGCATTTT. This gives the protein CASSIRQNQPQHF.

The chain joins TRBV28 to TRBJ1-5; D is possibly TRBD1 (6 bases). Germline CDR1 MDHEN, CDR2 SYDVKM. V lost 4 bases and J 2 bases, leaving 15 bases between the germline ends. There are 16 residues in the CDR3. The chain's CDR3 is CASSSLLGTRNQPQHF. The DNA of the CDR3 is TGTGCCAGCAGTTCCCTACTTGGGACACGCAATCAGCCCCAGCATTTT.

The chain uses TRBV19 and TRBJ2-3, with D maybe TRBD2 (5 bases). The CDR3 has 15 residues. Trimming stripped 5 bases from V and 4 bases from J, with 16 bases between. CDR1 and CDR2 (germline): LNHDA, SQIVND (reference sequence). The chain's CDR3 is CASSPLSAGADTQYF. Written as DNA, the CDR3 is TGTGCCAGTAGTCCCCTCTCTGCGGGTGCAGATACGCAGTATTTT. The variable domain in full, completed from reference TRBV19 and TRBJ2-3, reads DGGITQSPKYLFRKEGQNVTLSCEQNLNHDAMYWYRQDPGQGLRLIYYSQIVNDFQKGDIAEGYSVSREKKESFPLTVTSAQKNPTAFYLCASSPLSAGADTQYFGPGTRLTVL.

This chain links TRBV11-2 with TRBJ1-2, with D perhaps matching TRBD1 (6 bases). The CDR3 spans 13 residues. Germline loops: CDR1 SGHAT, CDR2 FQNNGV. V lost 1 base and J lost 5, with 8 bases in between. CDR3 amino acids: CASSLGTAYGYTF. The CDR3 bases are TGTGCCAGCAGCTTAGGGACAGCTTATGGCTACACCTTC.

The rearrangement links TRBV5-6 to TRBJ2-2, with TRBD2 matching 13 bases. V dropped 2 bases and J dropped 6; count of bases not matched to a gene: 1. The CDR3 runs to 15 residues. The germline gives CDR1 SGHDT, CDR2 YYEEEE. The CDR3 DNA is TGTGCCAGCAGCTTACTAGCGGGAGGGCCCGGGGAGCTGTTTTTT. This translates into CASSLLAGGPGELFF.

The chain combines TRBV7-9 with TRBJ1-5, with a possible D match to TRBD1 (6 bases). This CDR3 comprises 13 residues. Germline CDR1 SEHNR, CDR2 FQNEAQ (reference sequence). Trimming removed 8 bases at V and 9 bases at J, with 17 bases between. The CDR3 bases are TGTGCCAGCCCGACAGACAGGAGATGGCCCCAGCATTTT. Encoded protein: CASPTDRRWPQHF. The full variable domain, rest sourced from reference TRBV7-9 and TRBJ1-5, is DTGVSQNPRHKITKRGQNVTFRCDPISEHNRLYWYRQTLGQGPEFLTYFQNEAQLEKSRLLSDRFSAERPKGSFSTLEIQRTEQGDSAMYLCASPTDRRWPQHFGDGTRLSIL.

This sequence joins TRBV29-1 and TRBJ1-2; the match to TRBD1 covers 7 bases. V lost 6 bases, J lost 7 bases, and 8 bases stayed unmatched. Germline V gives CDR1 SQVTM, CDR2 ANQGSEA. The CDR3 sequence is 12 residues long. CDR3 residues: CSVETGTLGYTF. The CDR3 DNA reads TGCAGCGTGGAGACAGGGACTCTTGGCTACACCTTC.

This clone is termed medium-sized. The chain combines TRBV7-9 with TRBJ1-1; 7 bases match TRBD1. Trimming at V came to 5 bases and at J to 1 base, leaving 4 bases not matched to a gene. Germline V gives CDR1 SEHNR, CDR2 FQNEAQ (reference sequence). This CDR3 is built from 14 residues. The CDR3 bases are TGTGCCAGCAGCCCGGGACAGAAGAACACTGAAGCTTTCTTT. Translating it yields CASSPGQKNTEAFF. Supplemented by reference TRBV7-9 and TRBJ1-1, the full variable domain reads DTGVSQNPRHKITKRGQNVTFRCDPISEHNRLYWYRQTLGQGPEFLTYFQNEAQLEKSRLLSDRFSAERPKGSFSTLEIQRTEQGDSAMYLCASSPGQKNTEAFFGQGTRLTVV.

This clone has a handful of counts. The V gene is TRBV3-1 (or the pseudogene TRBV3-2), the J gene TRBJ2-1; 7 bases line up with TRBD1. This CDR3 has 19 residues. Germline V gene sequence: CDR1 LGHDT, CDR2 YNNKEL (reference sequence). Unmatched junction bases numbered 16, after V lost 1 base and J lost 4 bases. CDR3 in amino acids: CASSQGGQEAPLVYNEQFF. CDR3 nucleotides: TGTGCCAGCAGCCAAGGTGGACAGGAAGCGCCCCTTGTGTACAATGAGCAGTTCTTC.

The chain links TRBV3-1 (or the pseudogene TRBV3-2) to TRBJ2-7; 14 bases match TRBD2. Germline CDR1 is LGHDT and CDR2 is YNNKEL (reference sequence). The CDR3 runs 18 residues. J gave up 2 bases and V 1 base, and 7 bases lay outside the gene matches. CDR3 sequence reads: CASSQGRLAGGRTYEQYF. The CDR3, as DNA: TGTGCCAGCAGCCAAGGGAGACTAGCGGGGGGGCGAACCTACGAGCAGTACTTC.

Only one count was recorded for this clone. This chain links TRBV24-1 with TRBJ2-7; D call uncertain. The CDR3 is made up of 18 amino acids. V shed 5 bases and J shed 3 bases, with 25 bases lying between them. CDR1 is KGHDR, CDR2 SFDVKD, per germline. CDR3 nucleotide sequence: TGTGCCACCAGTGTCCCTTCCCGTCAGCGTAGATTCTTCTACGAGCAGTACTTC. It codes for CATSVPSRQRRFFYEQYF.

This chain joins TRBV21-1 and TRBJ1-5; the D call of TRBD1 is as the table states it, not checked on the DNA. TRBV21-1 is a documented pseudogene. The CDR3 is made up of 18 amino acids. CDR3 DNA sequence: TGTGCCAGCAGCCACAAACGGGAACAGGGGGATTATATTCAGCCCCAGCATTTT. Amino acids: CASSHKREQGDYIQPQHF.

This clone occurred a few times. This sample includes further DNA sequences coding for the same CDR3. This chain joins TRBV11-2 and TRBJ1-2; maybe TRBD1 (5 bases). The CDR3 loop spans 15 amino acids. Germline lookup yields CDR1 SGHAT and CDR2 FQNNGV. The V gene lost 2 bases and the J gene lost 2 bases, with 12 bases spanning the gap. CDR3 loop: CASSLLTGWNYGYTF. The CDR3 nucleotides read TGTGCCAGCAGCTTACTCACAGGATGGAACTATGGCTACACCTTC.

The chain links TRBV6-4 to TRBJ2-3, with a weak D call TRBD1 (6 bases). Germline assignment: CDR1 MRHNA and CDR2 SNTAGT. V shed 0 bases and J shed 2 bases, with 9 bases lying between them. This CDR3 contains 15 residues. The CDR3 loop reads CASSDSRTDTDTQYF. The CDR3 DNA is TGTGCCAGCAGTGACTCGAGGACAGACACAGATACGCAGTATTTT.

The gene calls are TRBV6-5 and TRBJ2-3, with 12 bases fitting TRBD2. The CDR3 contains 15 residues. CDR1 and CDR2 (germline): MNHEY, SVGAGI. The V gene end was trimmed by 6 bases and the J gene end by 5 bases; junction bases not matched to a gene: 6. The DNA for the CDR3 is TGTGCCAGCAGGAGACTAGCGGGGGACCAAGATACGCAGTATTTT. This sequence encodes CASRRLAGDQDTQYF.

V gene TRBV2 combines with J gene TRBJ2-5; 7 bases are a match to TRBD2. This CDR3 has 15 residues. J lost 5 bases, V lost 5 bases, and 11 bases had no gene match. CDR1 and CDR2 from the germline V gene are SNHLY and FYNNEI. DNA for the CDR3: TGTGCCAGCAGTTCCCGGACTAGTTGGTCTGAGACCCAGTACTTC. Encoded protein: CASSSRTSWSETQYF.

V is TRBV27 and J is TRBJ2-7, with 9 bases aligning to TRBD2. The germline V gene encodes CDR1 MNHEY and CDR2 SMNVEV (reference sequence). J was trimmed by 2 bases and V by 6 bases; bases with no gene match: 8. The CDR3 totals 15 residues. CDR3 bases: TGTGCCAGCAGCTCCTACGGCGGGGGGGCCTACGAGCAGTACTTC. Translation gives CASSSYGGGAYEQYF.